Detailed here is one T cell receptor beta chain. This entry comes from a study of blood T cell repertoires in COVID-19. Across the whole study: COVID-19 samples from acute and convalescent phases originated in the United States, Italy and Spain. Nucleic acid was either cDNA or gDNA, and it came from T cells, B-cell-depleted T cells, or PBMCs.

This CDR3 contains 16 residues. V dropped 3 bases and J dropped 1 base, with 15 bases sitting between them. The germline V gene has CDR1 SGHRS and CDR2 YFSETQ. As handled by the study authors: Reference gene primer amplification gave nucleated cell count estimates. TCRdb's table, derived via immunoSEQ multiplex PCR, lists solely in-frame clones and lacks some. V and J calls plus clone size are reproduced from that table; the DNA served to infer D and trimming. This table has around 300,000 clones, over 80% appearing once. The TCR originated in a woman in her 50s with active or convalescent COVID-19. The chain couples TRBV5-1 to TRBJ2-3; D perhaps matches TRBD2 (7 bases). The material sequenced was peripheral blood. The CDR3 DNA reads as TGCGCCAGCAGCTCCCTCGCGGGGGCGGGCACAGATACGCAGTATTTT. Its protein is CASSSLAGAGTDTQYF.